One and the same sample provided the 8 T cell receptor beta chains below, sequenced in a study of blood T cells in healthy people across ages. The second PCR ran about 6 to 12 cycles with a sample-barcoded 5' primer and J-beta primers. MiXCR, run by TCRdb on the 5' RACE reads, gives a single entry per CDR3 protein. The data contain roughly 1,500,000 distinct CDR3 sequences, 40% to 50% of them singletons. Sequences were obtained from blood. The origin of the receptors is a woman aged 18-29 years in good health.

A note on this clonotype: With a much larger clone just one base away, this may be a read error. The V gene is TRBV20-1, the J gene TRBJ2-3; the D gene is possibly TRBD2 (6 bases). The length of the CDR3 is 16 residues. In germline, CDR1 is DFQATT, CDR2 SNEGSKA (reference sequence). The CDR3 loop is CSAWTRLDYTTETQYF. The CDR3 bases are TGCAGTGCTTGGACAAGACTAGACTACACCACAGAGACGCAGTATTTT.

This clonotype was seen only a few times. The V gene is TRBV9, the J gene TRBJ1-1, with D uncertain. Trimming shortened V by 0 bases and J by 5 bases, and 11 bases separated the two germline ends. The length of the CDR3 is 14 residues. Per the germline V gene, CDR1 is SGDLS and CDR2 is YYNGEE. CDR3 bases: TGTGCCAGCAGCGTAGAAACAGATGGGACTGAAGCTTTCTTT. Protein sequence: CASSVETDGTEAFF.

The chain joins TRBV27 to TRBJ2-3; D perhaps matches TRBD1 (6 bases). This CDR3 comprises 14 residues. Trimming took 2 bases from V and 5 from J, leaving 11 bases between them. Germline assignment: CDR1 MNHEY and CDR2 SMNVEV (reference sequence). This CDR3 reads CASSLGDTRDTQYF. CDR3 sequence (DNA): TGTGCCAGCAGTTTAGGGGACACACGAGATACGCAGTATTTT.

This clonotype came up a few times. The CDR3 spells CASSYGQGDNQPQHF. The CDR3 coding sequence is TGTGCCAGCAGTTATGGACAGGGCGACAATCAGCCCCAGCATTTT. This rearrangement joins TRBV7-9 to TRBJ1-5; 8 bases are a match to TRBD1. The germline gives CDR1 SEHNR, CDR2 FQNEAQ (reference sequence). Trimming took 6 bases from V and 3 from J; bases not matched to a gene: 7. The CDR3 length is 15 residues.

The rearrangement links TRBV30 to TRBJ1-2; tentative D call: TRBD1 (5 bases). The V end lost 0 bases, the J end lost 7 bases, and 15 bases lay between the germline ends. The V gene's germline CDR1 is GTSNPN and CDR2 SVGIG (reference sequence). There are 14 residues in the CDR3. The CDR3 spells CAWSVRQWDCGYTF. CDR3 DNA: TGTGCCTGGAGTGTACGGCAGTGGGACTGTGGCTACACCTTC.

Only a few counts were recorded for this clonotype. The V gene is TRBV25-1, the J gene TRBJ2-6; no definite D call. Deletions cut 2 bases from V and 2 bases from J, with 10 bases between. The CDR3 covers 16 residues. Germline CDR1 and CDR2: MGHDK and SYGVNS. Here the CDR3 DNA reads TGTGCCAGCAGTGAAATGGTGGGTCCTGGGGCCAACGTCCTGACTTTC. Translation: CASSEMVGPGANVLTF.

The chain employs TRBV28 and TRBJ2-5; tentatively, D is TRBD2 (5 bases). The CDR3 extends over 14 amino acids. CDR1 is MDHEN, CDR2 SYDVKM, per germline. Deletions cut 3 bases from V and 7 bases from J, with 15 bases between. As DNA, the CDR3 is TGTGCCAGCAGTTTGAAAGGACTCCCGAGGACCCAGTACTTC. It codes for CASSLKGLPRTQYF.

This clonotype came up once. The junction departs from the called germline gene at one end, perhaps through a read error. The chain joins TRBV15 to TRBJ2-7; 12 nucleotides agree with TRBD2. The CDR3 has 15 residues. Germline CDR1 reads LNHNV; CDR2 reads YYDKDF (reference sequence). The CDR3 nucleotides are TGCGCCACCGGCGGGCTAGCGGGAGGGCCTTACGGGCAGTACTTC. Amino acids: CATGGLAGGPYGQYF.